This TCR beta chain comes out of a study of blood T cell repertoires in COVID-19 (TCRdb year 2020). Study-level background: The collaborator samples originated in the United States, Italy and Spain and spanned the acute and convalescent phases of COVID-19. The prospective study material was composed of cDNA or gDNA derived from T cells, B-cell-depleted T cells, or PBMCs. Subjects who had been exposed to COVID-19, were actively infected with it, or had recovered from it provided the deeply sampled blood TCRbeta repertoires that made up the dataset. The repertoires were released in a freely available public database intended as a resource for research on the immune response to SARS-CoV-2. Samples came from the ongoing ImmuneRACE study (first 160 participants) plus 1,254 subjects from 6 global collaborators. Nearly every sample came with metadata listing a de-identified subject ID, COVID-19 status, age in years and sex. Where HLA class I and class II types were available, the types were taken from metadata supplied by the sample provider, not from assay-based typing.

The immunoSEQ Assay, a bias-controlled multiplex PCR, was used to amplify TCRbeta CDR3 regions from genomic DNA. Per the source publication's procedure: Within the assay, amplification of reference gene primers was used to estimate how many nucleated cells each sample contained. Sequence reads were collapsed and filtered to measure the absolute abundance of every unique TCRbeta CDR3 rearrangement. For each sample, productive Simpson clonality was calculated as the square root of Simpson's diversity index over productive rearrangements. Not all clones reach the TCRdb copy of this immuneACCESS table, which keeps in-frame sequences only. Checked studies attribute under half of the gap to unresolved V genes and leave the rest unexplained. The V and J calls and clone size come from that table; D and trimming were worked out from the DNA. Within this sample are 97,000 or so clones, with around 80% of them counted one time only. The top ten clonotypes cover around 4.4% of the sample.

The V end gives up 6 bases and the J end 4 bases, leaving 9 bases in the junction not matched to a gene. According to the germline V gene, CDR1 reads MNHEY and CDR2 reads SVGAGI. The CDR3 holds 15 amino acids from the cysteine to the phenylalanine. The read is trimmed to its CDR3 DNA, 45 bases read in frame from base 1. Of note for this clone: What this receptor recognizes is not known. Per-nucleotide qualities are absent, and no much larger clonotype sits a single base away.

General study outcomes and caveats: Clinical and demographic metadata were provided uncurated, with the amount varying by source and participant.

Collaborating institutions collected whole blood in K2EDTA tubes following their own protocols. For TCRbeta analysis, collaborator samples were shipped as frozen whole blood, as isolated PBMCs, or as DNA extracted from either sample type. Sequenced sample: peripheral blood. This receptor was obtained from a man aged 55 to 70 with acute or convalescent COVID-19. The chain joins TRBV6-5 to TRBJ1-2, and 9 junction bases match TRBD1. The DNA sequence is TGTGCCAGCAGGCGGGACAGGGACCCGTTCTATGGCTACACCTTC. Translated, this gives CASRRDRDPFYGYTF.